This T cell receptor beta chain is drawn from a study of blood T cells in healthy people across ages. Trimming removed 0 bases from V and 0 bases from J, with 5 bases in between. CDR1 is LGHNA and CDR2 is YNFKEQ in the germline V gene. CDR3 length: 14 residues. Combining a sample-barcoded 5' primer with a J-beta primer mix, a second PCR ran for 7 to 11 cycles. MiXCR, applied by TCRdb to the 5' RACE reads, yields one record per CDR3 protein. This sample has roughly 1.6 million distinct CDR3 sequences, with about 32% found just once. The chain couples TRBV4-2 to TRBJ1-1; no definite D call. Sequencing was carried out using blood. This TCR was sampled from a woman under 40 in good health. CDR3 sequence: CASSQDLMNTEAFF. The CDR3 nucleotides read TGTGCCAGCAGCCAAGACCTGATGAACACTGAAGCTTTCTTT.